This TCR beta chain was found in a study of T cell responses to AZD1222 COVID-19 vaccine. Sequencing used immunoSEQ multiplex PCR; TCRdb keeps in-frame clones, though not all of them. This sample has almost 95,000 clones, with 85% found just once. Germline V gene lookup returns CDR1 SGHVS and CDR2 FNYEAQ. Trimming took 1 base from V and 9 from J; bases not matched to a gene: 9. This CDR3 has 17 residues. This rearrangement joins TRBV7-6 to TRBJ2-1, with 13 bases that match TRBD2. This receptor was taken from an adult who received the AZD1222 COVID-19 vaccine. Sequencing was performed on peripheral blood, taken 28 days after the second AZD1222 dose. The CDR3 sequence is CASSLGGRTSGGGEQFF. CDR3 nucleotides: TGTGCCAGCAGCTTAGGGGGCCGGACTAGCGGGGGAGGTGAGCAGTTCTTC.